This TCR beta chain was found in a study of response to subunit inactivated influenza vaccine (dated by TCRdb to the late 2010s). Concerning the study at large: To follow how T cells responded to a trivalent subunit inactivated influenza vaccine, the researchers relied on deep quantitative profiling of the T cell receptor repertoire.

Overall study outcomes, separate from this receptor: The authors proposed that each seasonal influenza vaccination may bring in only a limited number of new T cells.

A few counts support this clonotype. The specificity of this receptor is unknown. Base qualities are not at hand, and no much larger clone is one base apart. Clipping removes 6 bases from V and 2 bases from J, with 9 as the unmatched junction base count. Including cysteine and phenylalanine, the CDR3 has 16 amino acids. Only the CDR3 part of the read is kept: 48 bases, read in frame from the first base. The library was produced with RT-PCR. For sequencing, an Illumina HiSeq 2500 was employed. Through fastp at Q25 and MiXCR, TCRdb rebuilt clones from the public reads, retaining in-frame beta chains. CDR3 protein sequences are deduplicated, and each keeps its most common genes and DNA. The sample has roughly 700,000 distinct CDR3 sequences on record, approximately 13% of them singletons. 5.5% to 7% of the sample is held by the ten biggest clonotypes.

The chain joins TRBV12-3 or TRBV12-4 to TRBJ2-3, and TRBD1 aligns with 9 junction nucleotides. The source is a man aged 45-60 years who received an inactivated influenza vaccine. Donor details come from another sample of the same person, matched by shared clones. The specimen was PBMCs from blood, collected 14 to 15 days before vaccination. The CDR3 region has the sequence CASSTGGQGLTDTQYF. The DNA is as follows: TGTGCCAGCAGCACAGGGGGCCAAGGCCTCACAGATACGCAGTATTTT.